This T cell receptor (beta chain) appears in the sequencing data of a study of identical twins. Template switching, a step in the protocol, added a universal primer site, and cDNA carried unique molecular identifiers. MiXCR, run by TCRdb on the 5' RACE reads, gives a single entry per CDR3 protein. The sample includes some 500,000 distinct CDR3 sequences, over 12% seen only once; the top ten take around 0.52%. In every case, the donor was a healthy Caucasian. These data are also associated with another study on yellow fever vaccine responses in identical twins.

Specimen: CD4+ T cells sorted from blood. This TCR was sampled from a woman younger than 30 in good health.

The CDR3 is CASSVFGHGPSTGELFF. The CDR3 bases are TGTGCCAGCAGTGTTTTCGGACACGGACCCTCCACCGGGGAGCTGTTTTTT. The J gene is TRBJ2-2, the V gene TRBV6-4; D possibly corresponds to TRBD1 (5 bases). The germline V gene has CDR1 MRHNA and CDR2 SNTAGT. V shed 4 bases and J shed 4 bases, with 19 bases lying between them. There are 17 residues in the CDR3.